The next 29 T cell receptor beta chains were all read from a single sample in a study of T-cell memory formation after mild COVID-19. TCRdb fed the 5' RACE reads into MiXCR, producing one record per CDR3 protein. This table holds more than 350,000 distinct CDR3 sequences, 15% to 20% found once. The sequencing sample was made of PBMCs or a T cell subset sorted from them (not recorded which). The receptors stem from a man aged 18-30 years who had mild COVID-19 (a few samples of this study predate the infection). Cell type and time point are not known.

A few counts support this clonotype. This sequence joins TRBV20-1 and TRBJ2-5; TRBD1 is a possible D gene (6 bases). The CDR3 is 16 residues long. From germline, CDR1 is DFQATT and CDR2 SNEGSKA (reference sequence). The ends were cut back, 0 bases at V and 5 bases at J, with 19 bases in the middle. The CDR3 DNA follows: TGCAGTGCTAGAGATCATAGGAAGGGGGTCCAGGAGACCCAGTACTTC. Its translation is CSARDHRKGVQETQYF.

This clonotype was seen a few times. The chain links TRBV15 to TRBJ2-3; TRBD1 aligns across 8 bases. V trimming: 5 bases; J trimming: 2 bases; junction bases outside the gene matches: 6. Germline V gives CDR1 LNHNV, CDR2 YYDKDF (reference sequence). The CDR3 contains 15 residues. CDR3 sequence: CATSGGQALTDTQYF. The CDR3 DNA sequence: TGTGCCACCAGCGGGGGACAGGCCCTCACAGATACGCAGTATTTT. The whole variable domain, remainder taken from reference TRBV15 and TRBJ2-3, is DAMVIQNPRYQVTQFGKPVTLSCSQTLNHNVMYWYQQKSSQAPKLLFHYYDKDFNNEADTPDNFQSRRPNTSFCFLDIRSPGLGDTAMYLCATSGGQALTDTQYFGPGTRLTVL.

V is TRBV5-1 and J is TRBJ2-1; 13 bases agree with TRBD2. The CDR3 runs 14 residues. V shed 6 bases, J shed 12 bases, and the junction held 9 bases outside the gene matches. From germline, CDR1 is SGHRS and CDR2 YFSETQ. The CDR3 loop reads CASTPGTSGVGQFF. CDR3 in DNA: TGCGCCAGCACCCCCGGGACTAGCGGGGTAGGGCAGTTCTTC.

This clonotype was found a few times. This chain uses TRBV12-3 or TRBV12-4 with TRBJ2-7; TRBD2 might be the D (6 bases). This CDR3 has 14 amino acids. V lost 3 bases and J lost 0, with 9 bases in between. CDR3 nucleotides: TGTGCCAGCAGTTTTACTAGCAGCTCCTACGAGCAGTACTTC. Translation gives CASSFTSSSYEQYF.

This clonotype has just a few counts. V usage is TRBV12-3 or TRBV12-4 and J usage is TRBJ2-3; 8 positions match TRBD2. With V trimmed by 5 bases and J by 4 bases, 11 bases remained unmatched. The CDR3 has 16 amino acids. The DNA of the CDR3 is TGTGCCAGCAGTCAACCGTCGGGACTAGAACCAGATACGCAGTATTTT. The encoded protein is CASSQPSGLEPDTQYF.

The rearrangement joins TRBV20-1 to TRBJ2-3; D assignment may be TRBD1 or TRBD2 (5 bases each). There are 13 residues in the CDR3. Germline V gene lookup returns CDR1 DFQATT and CDR2 SNEGSKA (reference sequence). Trimming took off 1 base at V and 4 bases at J, with 9 bases between the two ends. The CDR3 protein is CSARVEGSDTQYF. CDR3 in DNA: TGCAGTGCTAGAGTCGAGGGGTCAGATACGCAGTATTTT.

This clonotype has a count of ten or more. The rearrangement uses TRBV12-3 or TRBV12-4 and TRBJ1-1; D is unresolved. The CDR3 consists of 15 residues. Trimming took off 1 base at V and 0 bases at J, with 9 bases between the two ends. The CDR3 sequence is CASSLGHQMNTEAFF. The CDR3 DNA sequence: TGTGCCAGCAGTTTAGGACACCAGATGAACACTGAAGCTTTCTTT.

This clonotype has a handful of counts. This chain joins TRBV5-6 and TRBJ2-1; 7 bases line up with TRBD2. This CDR3 region has 15 residues. V lost 0 bases to trimming and J lost 8 bases; unmatched junction nucleotides: 8. Germline V gene sequence: CDR1 SGHDT, CDR2 YYEEEE. The CDR3 region has the DNA TGTGCCAGCAGCTTGGAGACTAGCCCTCGACATGAGCAGTTCTTC. This translates into CASSLETSPRHEQFF.

This clonotype came up a few times. This chain links TRBV5-1 with TRBJ1-3; no clear D gene. The CDR3 is 14 residues long. The germline V gene encodes CDR1 SGHRS and CDR2 YFSETQ. The V end was cut by 1 base, the J end by 4 bases, with 9 bases between. The CDR3 protein is CASSLTAGGNTIYF. CDR3 nucleotides: TGCGCCAGCAGCTTGACCGCGGGGGGAAACACCATATATTTT. Variable domain in full (rest from reference TRBV5-1 and TRBJ1-3): KAGVTQTPRYLIKTRGQQVTLSCSPISGHRSVSWYQQTPGQGLQFLFEYFSETQRNKGNFPGRFSGRQFSNSRSEMNVSTLELGDSALYLCASSLTAGGNTIYFGEGSWLTVV.

This clonotype was found a few times. The chain carries TRBV6-2 or TRBV6-3 and TRBJ2-7; TRBD2 matches at 9 bases. V lost 7 bases to trimming and J lost 3 bases; unmatched junction nucleotides: 4. The CDR3 is 13 amino acids. The V gene's germline CDR1 is MNHEY and CDR2 SVGEGT. CDR3 loop: CASTAGGVYEQYF. DNA of the CDR3: TGTGCCAGCACGGCGGGGGGGGTCTACGAGCAGTACTTC.

The chain joins TRBV4-3 to TRBJ1-1; TRBD1 matches 9 bases. V lost 0 bases, J lost 1 base, and 6 bases stayed unmatched. The germline V gene has CDR1 LGHNA and CDR2 YSLEER. This CDR3 spans 17 amino acids. The CDR3 loop is CASSQDATGGRNTEAFF. The CDR3 region has the DNA TGCGCCAGCAGCCAAGATGCTACAGGGGGCCGGAACACTGAAGCTTTCTTT.

This chain links TRBV9 with TRBJ2-3; possible D gene TRBD2, 6 bases. Trimming took 2 bases from V and 12 from J, leaving 19 bases between them. Per the germline V gene, CDR1 is SGDLS and CDR2 is YYNGEE. The length of the CDR3 is 14 residues. The chain's CDR3 is CASSVQLASGAQYF. CDR3 in DNA: TGTGCCAGCAGCGTCCAACTAGCAAGTGGGGCACAGTATTTT.

The chain carries TRBV12-3 or TRBV12-4 and TRBJ1-5; 9 bases fit TRBD1. The V segment lost 6 bases and the J segment 2 bases; nucleotides outside the gene matches: 5. The CDR3 runs to 15 residues. CDR3 DNA: TGTGCCAGCAGGGACAGGGGAGGCGGCAATCAGCCCCAGCATTTT. It codes for CASRDRGGGNQPQHF.

The rearrangement uses TRBV29-1 and TRBJ2-7; no clear D. Looked up from germline, CDR1 is SQVTM and CDR2 is ANQGSEA. The CDR3 extends over 14 amino acids. Trimming removed 7 bases from V and 0 bases from J, with 16 bases in between. The CDR3 here is CSGSSYRSSYEQYF. DNA of the CDR3: TGCAGCGGCTCCTCCTACCGGAGCTCCTACGAGCAGTACTTC.

This clonotype has just a few counts. This chain uses TRBV13 with TRBJ2-7; D gene ambiguous. V lost 4 bases and J lost 2, with 15 bases in between. CDR1 and CDR2 (germline): PRHDT, FYEKMQ (reference sequence). The CDR3 totals 15 residues. CDR3 bases: TGTGCCAGCAGCTCATCTGCGAGGCAAGCCTACGAGCAGTACTTC. Its protein product is CASSSSARQAYEQYF.

CDR3 residues: CSATAANMNTEAFF. The CDR3 region has the DNA TGCAGTGCTACGGCAGCAAACATGAACACTGAAGCTTTCTTT. The chain carries TRBV20-1 and TRBJ1-1, with D hard to call. Germline lookup yields CDR1 DFQATT and CDR2 SNEGSKA (reference sequence). Trimming took 4 bases from V and 0 from J, leaving 12 bases between them. The CDR3 extends over 14 amino acids.

This clonotype has just one count. The gene calls are TRBV3-1 and TRBJ1-2, with 9 bases fitting TRBD1. Germline values: CDR1 LGHDT, CDR2 YNNKEL (reference sequence). After removal of 1 base from V and 7 bases from J, the junction contained 4 bases not matched to a gene. The CDR3 sequence is 14 residues long. The CDR3 is CASSQAKTGGGYTF. CDR3 nucleotide sequence: TGTGCCAGCAGCCAAGCCAAGACAGGGGGTGGCTACACCTTC.

V and J are TRBV9 and TRBJ2-1, with 10 bases matching TRBD2. This CDR3 comprises 16 residues. V lost 0 bases, J lost 4 bases, and 4 bases stayed unmatched. Germline assignment: CDR1 SGDLS and CDR2 YYNGEE. The CDR3, as DNA: TGTGCCAGCAGCGTAGTGGGTAGCGGGGGGTACAATGAGCAGTTCTTC. It translates to CASSVVGSGGYNEQFF.

The gene calls are TRBV28 and TRBJ1-1; D is unclear. The CDR3 extends over 13 amino acids. Between the trimmed V and J ends, which lost 3 bases and 4 bases, there was a span of 9 bases. From germline, CDR1 is MDHEN and CDR2 SYDVKM. DNA for the CDR3: TGTGCCAGCAGTTTCCGACTCGGCACTGAAGCTTTCTTT. Its protein is CASSFRLGTEAFF.

This clonotype showed up just a few times. CDR3 coding DNA: TGTGCCGTCCTAGCGGGGGGCCCCCCCTACAATGAGCAGTTCTTC. Its protein product is CAVLAGGPPYNEQFF. This sequence joins TRBV10-3 and TRBJ2-1; TRBD2 aligns across 11 bases. The length of the CDR3 is 15 residues. Germline V gene data show CDR1 as ENHRY and CDR2 as SYGVKD. Unmatched junction bases numbered 8, after V lost 11 bases and J lost 2 bases.

CDR3 region: CASSYSWGRETQYF. The CDR3 bases are TGTGCCAGCAGTTACTCGTGGGGTCGAGAGACCCAGTACTTC. The rearrangement links TRBV6-5 to TRBJ2-5; D ambiguous. V was clipped by 0 bases and J by 4 bases, with 9 bases between them. Germline V CDR1 and CDR2: MNHEY, SVGAGI. The CDR3 length is 14 residues.

The V and J genes are TRBV7-2 and TRBJ2-7; D is uncertain. The CDR3 length is 13 residues. V was pared by 1 base and J by 6 bases, with 10 bases between. Germline values: CDR1 SGHTA, CDR2 FQGNSA. This chain's CDR3 is CASSLVSASEQYV. The CDR3 region has the DNA TGTGCCAGCAGCTTAGTTTCGGCAAGCGAGCAGTACGTC.

This clonotype was seen a handful of times. V and J are TRBV12-3 or TRBV12-4 and TRBJ1-1; D is unclear. V lost 7 bases and J lost 0, with 9 bases in between. The CDR3 has 13 residues. The CDR3 sequence: CASTPRMNTEAFF. CDR3 bases: TGTGCCAGCACCCCACGCATGAACACTGAAGCTTTCTTT.

The V gene is TRBV14, the J gene TRBJ2-3, with D tentatively TRBD2 (7 bases). V shed 2 bases and J shed 3 bases, with 15 bases lying between them. Germline CDR1 SGHDN, CDR2 FVKESK. The CDR3 is 16 amino acids. The CDR3 sequence: CASSQHGGLSTDTQYF. CDR3 sequence (DNA): TGTGCCAGCAGCCAACACGGGGGGCTTTCGACAGATACGCAGTATTTT.

The rearrangement joins TRBV7-9 to TRBJ1-6; D possibly corresponds to TRBD1 (6 bases). Between the trimmed V and J ends, which lost 5 bases and 3 bases, there was a span of 8 bases. Germline assignment: CDR1 SEHNR and CDR2 FQNEAQ (reference sequence). The CDR3 loop spans 14 amino acids. The CDR3 protein is CASSQGNYNSPLHF. CDR3 DNA: TGTGCCAGCAGCCAGGGGAACTATAATTCACCCCTCCACTTT.

This sequence joins TRBV20-1 and TRBJ1-1; TRBD1 might be the D (6 bases). V was cut by 3 bases and J by 5 bases, with 10 bases left in between. This CDR3 is built from 12 residues. CDR1 and CDR2 (germline): DFQATT, SNEGSKA (reference sequence). This CDR3 is CSASRGGTEAFF. In DNA, the CDR3 is TGCAGTGCTAGCAGGGGTGGGACTGAAGCTTTCTTT.

This clonotype appeared a few times. The rearrangement joins TRBV5-4 to TRBJ2-1; D might be TRBD1 (6 bases). CDR3 size: 12 residues. Trimming left V 9 bases short and J 5 bases short, with 12 bases between. Germline CDR1 and CDR2: SGHNT and YYREEE (reference sequence). CDR3 amino acids: CATSRGDNEQFF. The DNA for the CDR3 is TGTGCCACCTCCAGGGGAGACAATGAGCAGTTCTTC.

This clonotype showed up just a few times. The J gene is TRBJ1-4, the V gene TRBV5-8; 7 positions agree with TRBD1. CDR3 size: 15 residues. The junction had 10 bases not matched to a gene; V was cut back by 4 bases and J by 7 bases. The V gene's germline CDR1 is SGHTS and CDR2 YDEGEE. As DNA, the CDR3 is TGTGCCAGCAGCCTTTTGGGGACAGTTGGTGAAAAACTGTTTTTT. Its translation is CASSLLGTVGEKLFF. Full variable domain (missing parts from reference TRBV5-8 and TRBJ1-4): EAGVTQSPTHLIKTRGQQATLRCSPISGHTSVYWYQQALGLGLQFLLWYDEGEERNRGNFPPRFSGRQFPNYSSELNVNALELEDSALYLCASSLLGTVGEKLFFGSGTQLSVL.

This chain joins TRBV12-5 and TRBJ2-3; D ambiguous. The length of the CDR3 is 11 residues. V shed 3 bases and J shed 7 bases, with 5 bases lying between them. CDR1 LGHNT and CDR2 FRNRAP come from the germline V gene. The CDR3 nucleotides are TGTGCTAGTGGTTTTTTGAATACGCAGTATTTT. Translated, it gives CASGFLNTQYF.